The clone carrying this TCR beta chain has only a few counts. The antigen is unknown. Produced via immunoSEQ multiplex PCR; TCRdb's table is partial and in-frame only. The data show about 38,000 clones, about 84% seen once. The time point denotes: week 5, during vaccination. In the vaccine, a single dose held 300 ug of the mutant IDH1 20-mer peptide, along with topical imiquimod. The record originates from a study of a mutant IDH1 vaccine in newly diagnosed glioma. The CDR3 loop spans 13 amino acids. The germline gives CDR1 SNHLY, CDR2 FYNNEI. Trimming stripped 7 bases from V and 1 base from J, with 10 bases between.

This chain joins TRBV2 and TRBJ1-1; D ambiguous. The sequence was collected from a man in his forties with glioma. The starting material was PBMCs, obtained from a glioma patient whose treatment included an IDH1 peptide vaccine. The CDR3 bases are TGTGCCAGCACTTGGAACAAGAACACTGAAGCTTTCTTT. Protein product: CASTWNKNTEAFF.